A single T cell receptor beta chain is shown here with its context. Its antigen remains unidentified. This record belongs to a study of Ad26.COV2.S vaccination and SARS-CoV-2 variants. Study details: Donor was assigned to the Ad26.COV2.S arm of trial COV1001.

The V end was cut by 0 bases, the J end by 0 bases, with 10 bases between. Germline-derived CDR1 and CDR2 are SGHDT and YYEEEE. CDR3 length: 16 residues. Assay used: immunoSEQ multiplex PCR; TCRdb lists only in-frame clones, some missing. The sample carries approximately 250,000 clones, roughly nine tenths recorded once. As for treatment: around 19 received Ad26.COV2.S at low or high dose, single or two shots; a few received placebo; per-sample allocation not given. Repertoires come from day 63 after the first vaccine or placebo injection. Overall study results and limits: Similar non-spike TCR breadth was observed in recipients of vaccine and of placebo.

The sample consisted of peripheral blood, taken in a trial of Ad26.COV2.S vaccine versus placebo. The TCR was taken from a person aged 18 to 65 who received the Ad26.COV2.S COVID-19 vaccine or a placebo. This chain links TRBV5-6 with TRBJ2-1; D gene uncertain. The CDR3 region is CASSLVSTRSYNEQFF. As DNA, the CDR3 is TGTGCCAGCAGCTTGGTATCTACCCGCTCCTACAATGAGCAGTTCTTC.